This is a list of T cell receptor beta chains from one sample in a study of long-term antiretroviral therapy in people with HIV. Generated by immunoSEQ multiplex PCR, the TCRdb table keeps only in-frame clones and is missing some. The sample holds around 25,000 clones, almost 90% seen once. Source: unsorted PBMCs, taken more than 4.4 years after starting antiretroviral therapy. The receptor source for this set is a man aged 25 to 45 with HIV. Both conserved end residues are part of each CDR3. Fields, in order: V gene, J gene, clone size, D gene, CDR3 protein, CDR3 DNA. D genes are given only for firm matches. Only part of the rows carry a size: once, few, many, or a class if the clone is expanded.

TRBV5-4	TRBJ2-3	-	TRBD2	CASSLASGGVDTQYF	TGTGCCAGCAGCTTGGCCAGCGGGGGGGTTGATACGCAGTATTTT
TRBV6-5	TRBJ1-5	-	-	CASSRVTGQPQHF	TGTGCCAGCAGTCGAGTTACGGGTCAGCCCCAGCATTTT
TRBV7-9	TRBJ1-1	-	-	CASSSQGLTEAFF	TGTGCCAGCAGCTCCCAGGGGCTTACTGAAGCTTTCTTT
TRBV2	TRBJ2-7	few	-	CASSEDGGHEQYF	TGTGCCAGCAGTGAAGATGGGGGCCACGAGCAGTACTTC
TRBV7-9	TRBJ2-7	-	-	CASSLVAADRYEQYF	TGTGCCAGCAGCTTAGTGGCAGCCGACCGCTACGAGCAGTACTTC
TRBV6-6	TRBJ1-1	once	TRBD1	CASSPTGGPTNTEAFF	TGTGCCAGCAGCCCGACAGGGGGCCCAACCAACACTGAAGCTTTCTTT
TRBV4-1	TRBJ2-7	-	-	CASSQDFLRTYEQYF	TGCGCCAGCAGCCAGGACTTCTTAAGGACCTACGAGCAGTACTTC
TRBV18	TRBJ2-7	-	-	CASSPPDRGVYEQYF	TGTGCCAGCTCACCACCGGACAGAGGGGTCTACGAGCAGTACTTC
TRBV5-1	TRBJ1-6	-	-	CASSFDSSYNSPLHF	TGCGCCAGCAGCTTCGACAGCTCCTATAATTCACCCCTCCACTTT
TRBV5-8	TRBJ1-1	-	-	CASSRTGMNTEAFF	TGTGCCAGCAGCCGAACAGGGATGAACACTGAAGCTTTCTTT
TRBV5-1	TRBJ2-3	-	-	CASSLTWGDTQYF	TGCGCCAGCAGCTTGACTTGGGGGGATACGCAGTATTTT
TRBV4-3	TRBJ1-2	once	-	CASSQSVDYGYTF	TGCGCCAGCAGCCAATCGGTCGACTATGGCTACACCTTC
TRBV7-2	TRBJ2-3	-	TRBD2	CASSARLAGGFDTQYF	TGTGCCAGCAGCGCCCGACTAGCGGGAGGGTTTGATACGCAGTATTTT
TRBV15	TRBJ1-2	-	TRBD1	CATSSLQGAPYGYTF	TGTGCCACCAGCAGTCTTCAGGGGGCGCCTTATGGCTACACCTTC
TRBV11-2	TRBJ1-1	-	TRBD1	CASSFPRTGVWTEAFF	TGTGCCAGCAGCTTTCCCCGGACAGGGGTTTGGACTGAAGCTTTCTTT
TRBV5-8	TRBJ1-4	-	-	CASSRIGANEKLFF	TGTGCCAGCAGCCGTATAGGGGCTAATGAAAAACTGTTTTTT
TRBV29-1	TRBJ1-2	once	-	CSVETETEYYGYTF	TGCAGCGTAGAAACAGAGACCGAATACTATGGCTACACCTTC